This T cell receptor beta chain appears in the sequencing data of a study of shared clonotypes between healthy human individuals. The CDR3 covers 14 residues. The germline V gene has CDR1 SQVTM and CDR2 ANQGSEA. The V and J ends lost 6 bases and 1 base respectively, with 13 bases between them. Sequenced by immunoSEQ multiplex PCR; TCRdb stores in-frame clones only, minus some. The sample carries about 750,000 clones, about 92% recorded once. CD45RO-negative, CCR7-positively selected cells formed the naive CD8 fraction, excluding terminally differentiated effector memory CD45RA+ cells. V and J are TRBV29-1 and TRBJ2-1; D gene uncertain. The clonotype originates from a young man in good health. Material for sequencing was naive CD8+ T cells sorted from blood. The CDR3 DNA reads as TGCAGCGTACAAAAAGGAGTGTCCTACAATGAGCAGTTCTTC. Protein product: CSVQKGVSYNEQFF.